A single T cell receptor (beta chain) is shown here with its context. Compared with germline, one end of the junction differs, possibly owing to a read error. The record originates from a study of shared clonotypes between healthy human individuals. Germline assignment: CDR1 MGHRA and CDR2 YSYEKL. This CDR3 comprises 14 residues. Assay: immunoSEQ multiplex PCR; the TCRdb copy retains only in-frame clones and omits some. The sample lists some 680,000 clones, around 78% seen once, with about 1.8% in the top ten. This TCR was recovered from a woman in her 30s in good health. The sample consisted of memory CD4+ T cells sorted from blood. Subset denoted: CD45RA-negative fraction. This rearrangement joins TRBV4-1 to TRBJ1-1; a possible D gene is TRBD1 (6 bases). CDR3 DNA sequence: TGCGCCAGCACCCAAGGGGCAGGGGCGCCTGAAGCTTTCTTT. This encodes CASTQGAGAPEAFF.